The 14 T cell receptor beta chains presented below share a single source sample, sequenced in a study of cytomegalovirus exposure and HLA in healthy donors. PCR used 60 Vbeta primers and 13 Jbeta primers. Sequencing used immunoSEQ multiplex PCR; TCRdb keeps in-frame clones, though not all of them. The sample includes fewer than 150,000 clones, 74% of them seen just once. Specimen: PBMCs. The receptor source for this set is a woman aged 45-65 years in good health and CMV-seropositive.

This clone was recorded once. The CDR3 region is CATSRDGAGIMANTGELFF. The CDR3 bases are TGTGCCACCAGCAGAGATGGGGCGGGGATCATGGCGAACACCGGGGAGCTGTTTTTT. J is TRBJ2-2 and V is TRBV15; the D gene is possibly TRBD2 (6 bases). Germline assignment: CDR1 LNHNV and CDR2 YYDKDF (reference sequence). Trimming took off 0 bases at V and 0 bases at J, with 17 bases between the two ends. The CDR3 sequence is 19 residues long.

V usage is TRBV14 and J usage is TRBJ2-3, with 7 bases identical to TRBD2. The CDR3 extends over 15 amino acids. The ends lost 1 base at V and 6 bases at J; junction bases unmatched: 7. CDR1 is SGHDN, CDR2 FVKESK, per germline. The CDR3 loop reads CASSQVAQGGDTQYF. The CDR3 DNA follows: TGTGCCAGCAGCCAAGTCGCGCAGGGAGGGGATACGCAGTATTTT.

The CDR3 loop is CASSVSGTGYGYGYTF. The CDR3 region has the DNA TGTGCCAGCAGCGTCTCGGGGACAGGGTACGGGTATGGCTACACCTTC. The V and J genes are TRBV9 and TRBJ1-2, with TRBD1 matching 9 bases. Losses at the gene ends were 2 bases for V and 5 bases for J; bases not matched to a gene: 10. The germline gives CDR1 SGDLS, CDR2 YYNGEE. The length of the CDR3 is 16 residues. The full variable domain, its missing parts supplied by reference TRBV9 and TRBJ1-2, is DSGVTQTPKHLITATGQRVTLRCSPRSGDLSVYWYQQSLDQGLQFLIQYYNGEERAKGNILERFSAQQFPDLHSELNLSSLELGDSALYFCASSVSGTGYGYGYTFGSGTRLTVV.

The chain is built from TRBV5-4 and TRBJ2-7; perhaps TRBD2 as D (5 bases). The germline V gene has CDR1 SGHNT and CDR2 YYREEE (reference sequence). CDR3 length: 15 residues. Trimming left V 0 bases short and J 2 bases short, with 12 bases between. In DNA, the CDR3 is TGTGCCAGCAGCTTGGCCGAGGGTAGTGCCTACGAGCAGTACTTC. Residues: CASSLAEGSAYEQYF.

The V call is TRBV2, the J call TRBJ1-3; 10 bases map to TRBD1. Germline V gives CDR1 SNHLY, CDR2 FYNNEI. This CDR3 contains 16 residues. V shed 6 bases and J 0 bases; nucleotides not matched to a gene: 5. The CDR3 DNA follows: TGTGCCAGCAGCCGGGACAGGGGCTTCTCTGGAAACACCATATATTTT. This encodes CASSRDRGFSGNTIYF.

The chain links TRBV6-6 to TRBJ1-4, with D possibly TRBD1 on 5 matching bases. The germline V and J ends were trimmed by 1 base and 6 bases, with 9 bases remaining between them. Germline V lookup: CDR1 MNHNY, CDR2 SVGAGI (reference sequence). The CDR3 consists of 14 residues. The CDR3 sequence is CASSYFRGDEKLFF. The CDR3 nucleotides are TGTGCCAGCAGTTACTTCCGGGGGGATGAAAAACTGTTTTTT.

For this clone: The junction differs from germline at one of its ends, possibly a read error. This sequence joins TRBV28 and TRBJ2-7; 7 bases are a match to TRBD1. This CDR3 has 13 residues. CDR1 MDHEN and CDR2 SYDVKM come from the germline V gene. DNA of the CDR3: TGTGCCAGCAGTTTGACTCGACAGGGCTCATGGGACTTC. The encoded protein is CASSLTRQGSWDF.

Only one count was recorded for this clone. The chain recombines TRBV27 with TRBJ1-2; D remains ambiguous. This CDR3 spans 11 amino acids. Germline V gene lookup returns CDR1 MNHEY and CDR2 SMNVEV (reference sequence). Trimming took 8 bases from V and 6 from J, leaving 10 bases between them. CDR3 bases: TGTGCCAGCTTAGAAGTCGATGGCTACACCTTC. This sequence encodes CASLEVDGYTF.

V is TRBV5-1 and J is TRBJ2-5; 8 bases line up with TRBD1. V was clipped by 4 bases and J by 7 bases; unmatched bases: 9. Germline V gives CDR1 SGHRS, CDR2 YFSETQ. The CDR3 runs 14 residues. The CDR3 region is CASSPGQGQRTQYF. The CDR3 DNA follows: TGCGCCAGCAGCCCCGGACAGGGCCAGCGGACCCAGTACTTC. The full variable domain, with the rest looked up from reference TRBV5-1 and TRBJ2-5, is KAGVTQTPRYLIKTRGQQVTLSCSPISGHRSVSWYQQTPGQGLQFLFEYFSETQRNKGNFPGRFSGRQFSNSRSEMNVSTLELGDSALYLCASSPGQGQRTQYFGPGTRLLVL.

The rearrangement joins TRBV6-6 to TRBJ2-7; D is possibly TRBD1 (5 bases). Trimming removed 3 bases at V and 1 base at J, with 10 bases between. Germline CDR1 is MNHNY and CDR2 is SVGAGI (reference sequence). This CDR3 region has 14 residues. In nucleotides, the CDR3 is TGTGCCAGCAGTTATCAGGGCGTTTCCTACGAGCAGTACTTC. Protein sequence: CASSYQGVSYEQYF.

The chain combines TRBV5-1 with TRBJ2-5; 9 nucleotides align to TRBD2. CDR3 length equals 15 residues. Germline values: CDR1 SGHRS, CDR2 YFSETQ. The trim removed 0 bases at V and 3 bases at J, leaving 3 bases unmatched. This CDR3 reads CASSLAASGEETQYF. The CDR3 DNA sequence: TGCGCCAGCAGCTTGGCCGCTAGCGGGGAAGAGACCCAGTACTTC. Variable domain in full (rest from reference TRBV5-1 and TRBJ2-5): KAGVTQTPRYLIKTRGQQVTLSCSPISGHRSVSWYQQTPGQGLQFLFEYFSETQRNKGNFPGRFSGRQFSNSRSEMNVSTLELGDSALYLCASSLAASGEETQYFGPGTRLLVL.

The chain uses TRBV6-5 and TRBJ1-1, with D maybe TRBD1 (5 bases). This CDR3 contains 12 residues. V was cut by 6 bases and J by 4 bases, with 9 bases left in between. The germline CDR1 and CDR2 sequences are MNHEY and SVGAGI. CDR3 residues: CASSLRGTEAFF. CDR3 coding DNA: TGTGCCAGCAGCCTTAGGGGCACTGAAGCTTTCTTT.

This clone was found a few times. This chain uses TRBV5-4 with TRBJ1-1; unclear D gene. Trimming cost V 9 bases and J 1 base, with 7 bases left between them. The CDR3 runs to 11 residues. The germline gives CDR1 SGHNT, CDR2 YYREEE (reference sequence). The CDR3 sequence: CAITQNTEAFF. As DNA, the CDR3 is TGTGCCATCACACAGAACACTGAAGCTTTCTTT.

The CDR3 region is CAAQGVSHTEAFF. The DNA for the CDR3 is TGTGCCGCCCAGGGGGTGAGTCACACTGAAGCTTTCTTT. The rearrangement uses TRBV28 and TRBJ1-1; 7 bases agree with TRBD1. Trimming removed 11 bases from V and 3 bases from J; junction bases left unmatched: 9. CDR1 is MDHEN, CDR2 SYDVKM, per germline. The CDR3 is 13 amino acids.